This record concerns one T cell receptor beta chain sequence. What it binds is not known. The sample comes from a study of cytomegalovirus exposure and HLA in healthy donors. Regarding the study as a whole: A later analysis appeared to link common viral pathogens to several of the most significant clusters. Later work showed greater clonal expansion in HLA-associated TCR beta chains than in equally common others.

With V trimmed by 7 bases and J by 4 bases, 13 bases remained unmatched. The CDR3 runs to 16 residues. The germline V gene has CDR1 MNHNY and CDR2 SVGAGI (reference sequence). PCR employed 60 Vbeta and 13 Jbeta primers. The protocol was immunoSEQ multiplex PCR, while the TCRdb copy is restricted to in-frame clones and leaves out a portion. Among about 150,000 clones listed, roughly 80% were seen once. Healthy bone marrow donors made up the donor group. The specimen was PBMCs. V gene TRBV6-6 combines with J gene TRBJ2-5, with 9 positions matching TRBD1. The TCR originated in a woman in her forties in good health and CMV-seropositive. DNA of the CDR3: TGTGCCAGCAACATCGGGAATAACAGGGGGCGAGAGACCCAGTACTTC. Its protein is CASNIGNNRGRETQYF.